Listed below are T cell receptor beta chains from one sample, sequenced in a study of blood T cell repertoires in COVID-19. The method was immunoSEQ multiplex PCR; TCRdb's version includes in-frame clones alone and lacks a portion of them. The sample lists approximately 250,000 clones, 75% to 90% seen once, with approximately 9% in the top ten. The sequencing sample was made of peripheral blood. These TCRs come from a human donor in a cohort sampled during active COVID-19. Each CDR3 is given with its conserved first and last residue. Fields, in order: D gene, V gene, J gene, clone size, CDR3 protein, CDR3 DNA. The D gene is left open where the match is weak. Clone sizes are given selectively: once, few, many, or a class where the clone is expanded.

d_call: .; v_call: TRBV9; j_call: TRBJ2-5; clone_size: .; cdr3_aa: CASSKLGREETQYF; cdr3_nt: TGTGCCAGCAGTAAACTAGGTCGGGAGGAGACCCAGTACTTC
d_call: TRBD1; v_call: TRBV6-5; j_call: TRBJ1-1; clone_size: .; cdr3_aa: CASSQDRPYSTEAFF; cdr3_nt: TGTGCCAGCAGTCAGGACAGGCCTTACTCCACTGAAGCTTTCTTT
d_call: .; v_call: TRBV5-8; j_call: TRBJ1-2; clone_size: many; cdr3_aa: CASSLTGTHGYTF; cdr3_nt: TGTGCCAGCAGCTTGACAGGGACCCATGGCTACACCTTC
d_call: TRBD2; v_call: TRBV11-3; j_call: TRBJ2-5; clone_size: .; cdr3_aa: CASSLAGGQETQYF; cdr3_nt: TGTGCCAGCAGCTTAGCGGGAGGCCAAGAGACCCAGTACTTC
d_call: .; v_call: TRBV19; j_call: TRBJ1-1; clone_size: .; cdr3_aa: CASSTVIPGSRGTEAFF; cdr3_nt: TGTGCCAGTAGTACGGTCATTCCGGGCTCAAGAGGGACTGAAGCTTTCTTT
d_call: TRBD1; v_call: TRBV4-2; j_call: TRBJ1-4; clone_size: .; cdr3_aa: CASSQRGQGNEKLFF; cdr3_nt: TGTGCCAGCAGCCAGAGGGGACAGGGAAATGAAAAACTGTTTTTT
d_call: .; v_call: TRBV4-3; j_call: TRBJ2-2; clone_size: .; cdr3_aa: CASSRQGGTGELFF; cdr3_nt: TGCGCCAGCAGCCGCCAGGGTGGCACCGGGGAGCTGTTTTTT
d_call: .; v_call: TRBV5-6; j_call: TRBJ2-5; clone_size: .; cdr3_aa: CASSLVDTETQYF; cdr3_nt: TGTGCCAGCAGCTTGGTAGATACAGAGACCCAGTACTTC
d_call: .; v_call: TRBV19; j_call: TRBJ1-5; clone_size: .; cdr3_aa: CASSMESGNQPQHF; cdr3_nt: TGTGCCAGTAGTATGGAGTCCGGGAATCAGCCCCAGCATTTT
d_call: .; v_call: TRBV4-1; j_call: TRBJ1-4; clone_size: .; cdr3_aa: CASSQALGGTTNEKLFF; cdr3_nt: TGCGCCAGCAGCCAAGCACTGGGGGGGACAACTAATGAAAAACTGTTTTTT
d_call: TRBD2; v_call: TRBV7-9; j_call: TRBJ2-3; clone_size: .; cdr3_aa: CASSDGLAGGRSFADTQYF; cdr3_nt: TGTGCCAGCAGCGACGGACTAGCGGGGGGGCGTAGTTTCGCAGATACGCAGTATTTT